One and the same sample provided the 8 T cell receptor beta chains below, sequenced in a study of T cell clonotyping in hematopoietic cell transplantation. Assay used: immunoSEQ multiplex PCR; TCRdb lists only in-frame clones, some missing. The sample has about 11,000 clones, 89% seen once. This material consisted of PBMCs, taken 100 days after allogeneic stem cell transplant. Receptors were obtained from a female patient between 55 and 75 years old who had an allogeneic stem cell transplant from an unrelated donor, so the T cells may come from the graft donor. Some clones in this sample may be carry-over from other donors' samples.

J is TRBJ2-1 and V is TRBV2, with D unclear. Trimming shortened V by 8 bases and J by 10 bases, and 12 bases separated the two germline ends. The germline CDR1 and CDR2 sequences are SNHLY and FYNNEI. The length of the CDR3 is 11 residues. The CDR3 DNA reads TGTGCCAGCCGCACAATTCTCGAGCAGTTCTTC. It encodes CASRTILEQFF.

This chain joins TRBV5-6 and TRBJ2-3, with 8 bases matching TRBD1. There are 14 residues in the CDR3. V lost 2 bases, J lost 4 bases, and 3 bases stayed unmatched. Germline lookup yields CDR1 SGHDT and CDR2 YYEEEE. This chain's CDR3 is CASSFWTGPDTQYF. In DNA form, the CDR3 reads TGTGCCAGCAGCTTTTGGACAGGGCCAGATACGCAGTATTTT.

The J gene is TRBJ2-6, the V gene TRBV11-1, with D unclear. There are 14 residues in the CDR3. Germline lookup yields CDR1 SGHAT and CDR2 FQDESV (reference sequence). Trimming stripped 2 bases from V and 1 base from J, with 3 bases between. The CDR3 loop is CASSLTSGANVLTF. The DNA of the CDR3 is TGTGCCAGCAGCTTAACATCTGGGGCCAACGTCCTGACTTTC. The full variable domain, with the rest looked up from reference TRBV11-1 and TRBJ2-6, is EAEVAQSPRYKITEKSQAVAFWCDPISGHATLYWYRQILGQGPELLVQFQDESVVDDSQLPKDRFSAERLKGVDSTLKIQPAELGDSAMYLCASSLTSGANVLTFGAGSRLTVL.

This chain joins TRBV30 and TRBJ2-5; D is unclear. CDR1 and CDR2 (germline): GTSNPN, SVGIG (reference sequence). The V end was cut by 0 bases, the J end by 3 bases, with 8 bases between. This CDR3 contains 13 residues. CDR3 coding DNA: TGTGCCTGGAGTGTAGCCGAAGAAGAGACCCAGTACTTC. Protein product: CAWSVAEEETQYF.

This chain joins TRBV6-5 and TRBJ2-4; D may be TRBD1 or TRBD2 (6 bases each). With 2 bases removed from V and 7 bases from J, the gap between germline ends came to 15 bases. The germline CDR1 and CDR2 sequences are MNHEY and SVGAGI. This CDR3 comprises 15 residues. The CDR3 DNA sequence: TGTGCCAGCAGTTACCTGGACAGTGGGGGGAACATTCAGTACTTC. Translation gives CASSYLDSGGNIQYF.

The gene calls are TRBV7-2 and TRBJ1-1; D possibly corresponds to TRBD1 (6 bases). The CDR3 extends over 16 amino acids. Trimming cost V 3 bases and J 1 base, with 15 bases left between them. In germline, CDR1 is SGHTA, CDR2 FQGNSA. The CDR3 DNA reads as TGTGCCAGCAGCTTTGTGGGGGGCCGGGGGAACACTGAAGCTTTCTTT. As protein: CASSFVGGRGNTEAFF.

The chain recombines TRBV4-2 with TRBJ1-1; D gene ambiguous. The germline V and J ends were trimmed by 3 bases and 7 bases, with 12 bases remaining between them. The CDR3 has 13 residues. CDR1 and CDR2 (germline): LGHNA, YNFKEQ. The CDR3 loop is CASSHTSVGEAFF. CDR3 coding DNA: TGTGCCAGCAGCCATACCTCAGTTGGTGAAGCTTTCTTT.

The rearrangement joins TRBV27 to TRBJ2-7; 7 bases agree with TRBD2. The CDR3 has 13 amino acids. Germline trimming cut 3 bases from V and 3 bases from J; bases unmatched to any gene: 2. The germline CDR1 and CDR2 sequences are MNHEY and SMNVEV (reference sequence). Here the CDR3 reads CASSLGRDYEQYF. In DNA, the CDR3 is TGTGCCAGCAGTTTGGGGAGGGACTACGAGCAGTACTTC.